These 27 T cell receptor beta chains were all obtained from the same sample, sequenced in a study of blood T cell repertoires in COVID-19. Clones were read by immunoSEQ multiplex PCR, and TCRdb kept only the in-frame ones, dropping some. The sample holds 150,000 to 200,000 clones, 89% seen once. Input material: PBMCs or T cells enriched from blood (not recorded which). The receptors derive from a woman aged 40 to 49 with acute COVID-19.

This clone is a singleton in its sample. The CDR3 DNA reads TGTGCCAGCAGTTTAGGGACAGGGCCAATCCCCTATGGCTACACCTTC. Its protein is CASSLGTGPIPYGYTF. This sequence joins TRBV28 and TRBJ1-2; 9 nucleotides match TRBD1. The germline CDR1 and CDR2 sequences are MDHEN and SYDVKM. With V trimmed by 2 bases and J by 4 bases, 8 bases remained unmatched. The length of the CDR3 is 16 residues.

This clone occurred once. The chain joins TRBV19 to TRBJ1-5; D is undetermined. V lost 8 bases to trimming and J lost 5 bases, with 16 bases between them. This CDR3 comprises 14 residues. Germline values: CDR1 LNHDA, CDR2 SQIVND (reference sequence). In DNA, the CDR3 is TGTGCCAGTTCTCGGAGGGAATCGGATCAGCCCCAGCATTTT. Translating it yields CASSRRESDQPQHF.

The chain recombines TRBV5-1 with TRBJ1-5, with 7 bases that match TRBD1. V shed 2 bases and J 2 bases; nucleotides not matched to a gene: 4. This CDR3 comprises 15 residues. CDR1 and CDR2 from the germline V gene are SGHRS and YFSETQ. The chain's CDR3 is CASSLEGQGNQPQHF. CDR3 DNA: TGCGCCAGCAGCTTAGAAGGACAGGGCAATCAGCCCCAGCATTTT.

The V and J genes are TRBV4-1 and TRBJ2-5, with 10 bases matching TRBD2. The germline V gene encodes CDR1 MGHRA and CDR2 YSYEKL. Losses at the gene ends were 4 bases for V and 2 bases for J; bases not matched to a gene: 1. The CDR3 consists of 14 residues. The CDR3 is CASSRLAGQETQYF. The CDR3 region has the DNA TGCGCCAGCAGCCGACTAGCGGGTCAAGAGACCCAGTACTTC.

CDR3 sequence reads: CATSPTGRGGLEQYF. Written as DNA, the CDR3 is TGTGCCACCAGTCCGACAGGGAGAGGGGGCCTCGAGCAGTACTTC. V usage is TRBV15 and J usage is TRBJ2-7; the match to TRBD1 covers 7 bases. Germline loops: CDR1 LNHNV, CDR2 YYDKDF (reference sequence). V was clipped by 6 bases and J by 6 bases; unmatched bases: 14. The CDR3 spans 15 residues.

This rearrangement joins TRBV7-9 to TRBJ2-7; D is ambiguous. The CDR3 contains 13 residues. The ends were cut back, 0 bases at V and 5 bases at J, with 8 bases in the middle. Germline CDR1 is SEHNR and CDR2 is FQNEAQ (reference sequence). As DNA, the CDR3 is TGTGCCAGCAGCTTAGCGCGGCTCCACGAGCAGTACTTC. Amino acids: CASSLARLHEQYF.

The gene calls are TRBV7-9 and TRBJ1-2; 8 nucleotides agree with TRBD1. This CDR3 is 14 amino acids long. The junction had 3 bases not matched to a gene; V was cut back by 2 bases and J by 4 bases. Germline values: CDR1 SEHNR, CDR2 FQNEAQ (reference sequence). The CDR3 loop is CASSLTTGGYGYTF. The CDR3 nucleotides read TGTGCCAGCAGCTTAACAACAGGGGGCTATGGCTACACCTTC.

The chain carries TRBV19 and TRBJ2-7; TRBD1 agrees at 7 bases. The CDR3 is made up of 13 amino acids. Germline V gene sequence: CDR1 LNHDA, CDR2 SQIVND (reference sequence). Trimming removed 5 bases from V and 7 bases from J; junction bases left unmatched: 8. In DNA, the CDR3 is TGTGCCAGTAGTGACGGGACAGTTGGGGAGCAGTACTTC. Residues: CASSDGTVGEQYF. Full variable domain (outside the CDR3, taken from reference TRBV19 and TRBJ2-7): DGGITQSPKYLFRKEGQNVTLSCEQNLNHDAMYWYRQDPGQGLRLIYYSQIVNDFQKGDIAEGYSVSREKKESFPLTVTSAQKNPTAFYLCASSDGTVGEQYFGPGTRLTVT.

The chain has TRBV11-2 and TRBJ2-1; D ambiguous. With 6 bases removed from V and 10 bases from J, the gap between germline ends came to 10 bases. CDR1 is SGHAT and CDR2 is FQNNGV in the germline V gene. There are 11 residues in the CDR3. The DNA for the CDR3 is TGTGCCAGCAGTCCCGGTACCGAGCAGTTCTTC. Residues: CASSPGTEQFF.

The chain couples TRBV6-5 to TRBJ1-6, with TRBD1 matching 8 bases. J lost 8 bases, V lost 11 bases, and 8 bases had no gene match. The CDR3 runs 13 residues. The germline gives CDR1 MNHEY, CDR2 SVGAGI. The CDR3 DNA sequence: TGTGCCGTAAAGGACAGGGCGCATTCACCCCTCCACTTT. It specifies CAVKDRAHSPLHF.

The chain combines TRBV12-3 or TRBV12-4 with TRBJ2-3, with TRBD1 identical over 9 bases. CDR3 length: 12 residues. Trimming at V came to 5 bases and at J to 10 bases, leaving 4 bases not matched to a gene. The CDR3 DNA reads TGTGCCAGCAGTCAGGGACAGGGTTCGCAGTATTTT. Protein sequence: CASSQGQGSQYF.

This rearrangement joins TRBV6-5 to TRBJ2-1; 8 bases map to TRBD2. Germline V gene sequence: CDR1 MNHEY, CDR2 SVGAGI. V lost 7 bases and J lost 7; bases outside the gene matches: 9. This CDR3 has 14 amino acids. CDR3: CASTQARGDNEQFF. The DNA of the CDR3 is TGTGCCAGCACCCAAGCGCGGGGGGATAATGAGCAGTTCTTC.

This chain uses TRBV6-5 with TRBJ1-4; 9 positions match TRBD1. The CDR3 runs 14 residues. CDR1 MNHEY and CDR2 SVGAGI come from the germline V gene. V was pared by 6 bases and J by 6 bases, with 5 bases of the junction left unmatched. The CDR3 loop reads CASRSDRGHEKLFF. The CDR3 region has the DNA TGTGCCAGCAGATCGGACAGGGGACATGAAAAACTGTTTTTT.

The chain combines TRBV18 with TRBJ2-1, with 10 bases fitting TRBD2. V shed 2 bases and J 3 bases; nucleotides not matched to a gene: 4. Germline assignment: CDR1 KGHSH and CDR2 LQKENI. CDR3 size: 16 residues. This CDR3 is CASSPWTSGLYNEQFF. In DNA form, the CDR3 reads TGTGCCAGCTCACCATGGACTAGCGGCCTCTACAATGAGCAGTTCTTC.

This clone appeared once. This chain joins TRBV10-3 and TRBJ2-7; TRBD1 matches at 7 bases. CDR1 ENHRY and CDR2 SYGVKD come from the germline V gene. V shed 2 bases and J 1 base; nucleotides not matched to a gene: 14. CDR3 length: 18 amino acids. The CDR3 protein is CAISEPWTGANRSYEQYF. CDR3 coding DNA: TGTGCCATCAGTGAGCCCTGGACAGGCGCCAACAGATCCTACGAGCAGTACTTC.

The CDR3 DNA follows: TGTGCCAGCGGACAGGGGGTCGAAAAACTGTTTTTT. Its protein product is CASGQGVEKLFF. The J gene is TRBJ1-4, the V gene TRBV12-3 or TRBV12-4, with 10 bases identical to TRBD1. V gave up 8 bases and J gave up 8 bases; unmatched junction bases: 2. This CDR3 spans 12 amino acids.

CDR3 nucleotides: TGTGCCAGCACGGGGGGTTATAGGACCGGGGAGCTGTTTTTT. Translation gives CASTGGYRTGELFF. The gene calls are TRBV27 and TRBJ2-2; 7 bases agree with TRBD2. Germline V gene sequence: CDR1 MNHEY, CDR2 SMNVEV (reference sequence). The CDR3 totals 14 residues. Germline trimming cut 7 bases from V and 5 bases from J; bases unmatched to any gene: 7.

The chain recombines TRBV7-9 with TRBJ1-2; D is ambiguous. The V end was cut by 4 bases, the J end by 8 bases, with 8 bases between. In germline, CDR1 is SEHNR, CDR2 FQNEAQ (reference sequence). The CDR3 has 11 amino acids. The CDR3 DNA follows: TGTGCCAGCAGCTCCGCGAAGGGCTACACCTTC. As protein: CASSSAKGYTF.

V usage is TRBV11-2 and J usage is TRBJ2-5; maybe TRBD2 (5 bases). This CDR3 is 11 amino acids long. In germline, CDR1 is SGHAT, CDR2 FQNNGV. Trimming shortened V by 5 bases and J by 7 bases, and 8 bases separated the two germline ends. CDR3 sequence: CASSLDLTQYF. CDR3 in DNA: TGTGCCAGCAGCCTGGACTTGACCCAGTACTTC.

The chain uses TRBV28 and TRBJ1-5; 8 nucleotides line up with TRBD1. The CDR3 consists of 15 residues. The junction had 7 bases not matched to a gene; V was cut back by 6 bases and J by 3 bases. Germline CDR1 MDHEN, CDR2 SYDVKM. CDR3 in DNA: TGTGCCAGCAGACCCGGGACAGGCACCAATCAGCCCCAGCATTTT. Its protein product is CASRPGTGTNQPQHF.

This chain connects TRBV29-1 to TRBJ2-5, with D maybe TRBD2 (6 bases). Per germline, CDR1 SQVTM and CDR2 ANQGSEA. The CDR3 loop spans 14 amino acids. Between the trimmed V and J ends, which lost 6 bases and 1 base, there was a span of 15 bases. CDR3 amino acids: CSVAPGLSQETQYF. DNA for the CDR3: TGCAGCGTAGCTCCGGGACTTTCCCAAGAGACCCAGTACTTC.

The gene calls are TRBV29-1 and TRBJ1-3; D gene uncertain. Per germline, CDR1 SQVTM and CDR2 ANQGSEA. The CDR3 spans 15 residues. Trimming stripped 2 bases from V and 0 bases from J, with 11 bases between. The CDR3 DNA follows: TGCAGCGTTGAAATCGCGATTACCTCTGGAAACACCATATATTTT. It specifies CSVEIAITSGNTIYF.

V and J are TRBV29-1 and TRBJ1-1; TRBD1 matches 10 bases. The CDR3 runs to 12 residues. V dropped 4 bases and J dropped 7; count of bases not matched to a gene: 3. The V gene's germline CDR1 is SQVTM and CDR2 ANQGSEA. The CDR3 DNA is TGCAGCGTTGGACAGGGGGCGGGTGAAGCTTTCTTT. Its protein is CSVGQGAGEAFF.

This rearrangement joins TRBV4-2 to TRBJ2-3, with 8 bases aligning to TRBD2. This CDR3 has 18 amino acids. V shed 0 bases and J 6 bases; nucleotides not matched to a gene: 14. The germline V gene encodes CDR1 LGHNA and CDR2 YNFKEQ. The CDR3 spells CASSQEALAGPNMDTQYF. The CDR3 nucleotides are TGTGCCAGCAGCCAAGAAGCTCTAGCGGGTCCCAATATGGATACGCAGTATTTT.

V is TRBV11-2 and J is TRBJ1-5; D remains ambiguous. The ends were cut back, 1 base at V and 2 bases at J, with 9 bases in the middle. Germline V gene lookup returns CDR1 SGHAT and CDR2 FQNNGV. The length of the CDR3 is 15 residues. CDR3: CASSLGGVGNQPQHF. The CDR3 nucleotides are TGTGCCAGCAGCTTAGGCGGGGTGGGCAATCAGCCCCAGCATTTT. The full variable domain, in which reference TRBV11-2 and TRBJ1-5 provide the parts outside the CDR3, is EAGVAQSPRYKIIEKRQSVAFWCNPISGHATLYWYQQILGQGPKLLIQFQNNGVVDDSQLPKDRFSAERLKGVDSTLKIQPAKLEDSAVYLCASSLGGVGNQPQHFGDGTRLSIL.

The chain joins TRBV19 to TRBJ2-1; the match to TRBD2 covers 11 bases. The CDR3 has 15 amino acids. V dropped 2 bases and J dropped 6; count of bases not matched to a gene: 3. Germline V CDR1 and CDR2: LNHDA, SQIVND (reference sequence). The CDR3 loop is CASSIKTSGSNEQFF. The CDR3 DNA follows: TGTGCCAGTAGTATAAAAACTAGCGGGAGCAATGAGCAGTTCTTC.

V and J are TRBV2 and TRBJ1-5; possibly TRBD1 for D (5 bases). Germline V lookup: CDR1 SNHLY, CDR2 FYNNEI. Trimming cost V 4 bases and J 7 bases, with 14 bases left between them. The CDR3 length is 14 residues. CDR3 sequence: CASSGWGGRQPQHF. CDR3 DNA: TGTGCCAGCAGTGGGTGGGGGGGACGGCAGCCCCAGCATTTT.